This T cell receptor (beta chain) was identified in a study of T cell repertoires in cytomegalovirus infection. As for the study in general: HLA-B-restricted CMV epitopes that are well studied were used alongside recently identified HLA-C-restricted ones. CMV infection together with matching HLA type was indicated by public TCR beta signatures. Overall study results and limits: Cumulative frequency of public TCR beta families picked out carriers of CMV plus the relevant HLA.

Germline V CDR1 and CDR2: SGHDN, FVKESK. Trimming took off 4 bases at V and 3 bases at J, with 12 bases between the two ends. The CDR3 spans 14 residues. Using its own MiXCR run on the reads, TCRdb lists one record per CDR3 protein. Of hundreds of thousands of distinct CDR3 sequences listed, 33% are singletons. On this clonotype itself: What it binds is not known.

The clonotype was recovered from a human donor in good health (CMV status not recorded). Some clones in this sample may be carry-over from other donors' samples. This rearrangement joins TRBV14 to TRBJ1-1; D ambiguous. The sequences come from cultured PBMCs, collected from culture after CMV antigen stimulation. CDR3 in amino acids: CASSLWNEDTEAFF. The CDR3 DNA reads as TGTGCCAGCAGCCTATGGAATGAGGACACTGAAGCTTTCTTT.